Given below is one T cell receptor beta chain in context. Its antigen is still unknown. A much larger clone lies a single base off, so this may be a read error. With 10%, 30% or 50% of RNA, about 20,000 to 1,100,000 naive CD8 T cells were sequenced. One entry per CDR3 protein, called by TCRdb with MiXCR from the PCR reads. Among some 590,000 distinct CDR3 sequences, about 25% were seen once, and the ten largest hold roughly 0.83%. These data belong to a study of molecular identifiers for immune sequencing clone quantification. Study overall: RNA, taken in replicates from about 20,000 or 100,000 naive CD8 cells, was split five ways, with four sequenced. Notes on the study in general: Spiked Jurkat TCR RNA from one cell was reportedly detectable among approximately 1 million naive cells. Clones above 20 RNA copies contained over 98% of effector molecules and under 1% of naive molecules.

Sequencing was performed on naive CD8+ T cells from blood, with Jurkat cell RNA spiked in. Subset in this sample: FACS-sorted CD8+CD4-CCR7+CD45RA+ naive T cells. The receptor was derived from a human donor in good health. Some libraries in this study had Jurkat cell RNA spiked in.

The CDR3 protein is CSASPDYTF. The CDR3 DNA follows: TGCAGTGCTAGTCCTGACTACACCTTC. This chain connects TRBV20-1 to TRBJ1-2; D is unclear. Deletions cut 3 bases from V and 10 bases from J, with 6 bases between. Germline CDR1 DFQATT, CDR2 SNEGSKA (reference sequence). The CDR3 has 9 residues.